This is a list of T cell receptor beta chains from one sample in a study of regulatory T cells in long-lasting Graves disease. TCRdb re-derived calls from the multiplex PCR reads in MiXCR, one entry per CDR3 protein. The sample comprises around 250,000 distinct CDR3 sequences, roughly 18% of which are singletons, and around 13% rests with the top ten. This same sample was also part of a study on T cells in Graves' hyperthyroidism and ophthalmopathy.

Sequences were derived from peripheral blood mononuclear cells (PBMCs), sampled at new diagnosis, from a patient treated with antithyroid drugs. The source is a woman younger than 45 with Graves disease. The CDR3 runs from the conserved cysteine through the conserved F or W. A D gene is named only where the DNA matches it firmly. Clone sizes are given selectively: once, few, many, or a class where the clone is expanded.

j_gene: TRBJ2-1; d_gene: NA; abundance: few; v_gene: TRBV5-4; CDR3nt: TGTGCCAGCAGCTCCCAGGGATACGGTAGGAATGAGCAGTTCTTC; CDR3aa: CASSSQGYGRNEQFF
j_gene: TRBJ1-5; d_gene: NA; abundance: NA; v_gene: TRBV19; CDR3nt: TGTGCCAGTAGCCAACAGGGAATGCGCAATCAGCCCCAGCATTTT; CDR3aa: CASSQQGMRNQPQHF
j_gene: TRBJ2-5; d_gene: NA; abundance: NA; v_gene: TRBV9; CDR3nt: TGTGCCAGCAGCGGATCAGGGACCGCTACCCAGTACTTC; CDR3aa: CASSGSGTATQYF
j_gene: TRBJ1-1; d_gene: NA; abundance: few; v_gene: TRBV25-1; CDR3nt: TGTGCCAGCCAAGGCGGGTACACTGAAGCTTTCTTT; CDR3aa: CASQGGYTEAFF
j_gene: TRBJ1-2; d_gene: NA; abundance: many; v_gene: TRBV6-1; CDR3nt: TGTGCCAGCAGCCCTGTGAGGGGTTTAAGTGGCTACACCTTC; CDR3aa: CASSPVRGLSGYTF
j_gene: TRBJ2-5; d_gene: TRBD2; abundance: NA; v_gene: TRBV5-4; CDR3nt: TGTGCCAGCAGCTTATGGGGACTAGAAGAGACCCAGTACTTC; CDR3aa: CASSLWGLEETQYF
j_gene: TRBJ2-2; d_gene: NA; abundance: many; v_gene: TRBV3-1; CDR3nt: TGTGCCAGCAAGGACGTGAACACCGGGGAGCTGTTTTTT; CDR3aa: CASKDVNTGELFF
j_gene: TRBJ2-7; d_gene: TRBD1; abundance: NA; v_gene: TRBV5-1; CDR3nt: TGCGCCAGCAGTGATTTACAGGGGGCTAGGGAGCAGTACTTC; CDR3aa: CASSDLQGAREQYF
j_gene: TRBJ2-3; d_gene: NA; abundance: many; v_gene: TRBV7-9; CDR3nt: TGTGCCAGCCATCAGTCTAGCACAGATACGCAGTATTTT; CDR3aa: CASHQSSTDTQYF
j_gene: TRBJ2-7; d_gene: NA; abundance: NA; v_gene: TRBV6-5; CDR3nt: TGTGCCAGCAGTTACGGACCGGCAGGGTCAGCCTACGAGCAGTACTTC; CDR3aa: CASSYGPAGSAYEQYF
j_gene: TRBJ1-5; d_gene: TRBD1; abundance: many; v_gene: TRBV6-5; CDR3nt: TGTGCCAGCAGTTACTCCCGGGACAGGCGCCCTGGTCAGCCCCAGCATTTT; CDR3aa: CASSYSRDRRPGQPQHF
j_gene: TRBJ1-1; d_gene: TRBD1; abundance: many; v_gene: TRBV12-3/TRBV12-4; CDR3nt: TGTGCCAGCAGCCAGACAGGGAGAGCTTTCTTT; CDR3aa: CASSQTGRAFF
j_gene: TRBJ1-4; d_gene: NA; abundance: many; v_gene: TRBV20-1; CDR3nt: TGCAGTGCTAGAGCTGGAATGGATGAAAAACTGTTTTTT; CDR3aa: CSARAGMDEKLFF
j_gene: TRBJ2-5; d_gene: TRBD1; abundance: few; v_gene: TRBV5-1; CDR3nt: TGCGCCAGCAGCTGGGGGACAGGGCGGCAAGAGACCCAGTACTTC; CDR3aa: CASSWGTGRQETQYF
j_gene: TRBJ1-5; d_gene: NA; abundance: many; v_gene: TRBV7-9; CDR3nt: TGTGCCAGCAGCAGGGCGGGGAATCAGCCCCAGCATTTT; CDR3aa: CASSRAGNQPQHF
j_gene: TRBJ1-1; d_gene: NA; abundance: NA; v_gene: TRBV10-1; CDR3nt: TGCGCCAACAGTGAAGTACACGGTGGGACTTTCTTT; CDR3aa: CANSEVHGGTFF
j_gene: TRBJ2-1; d_gene: NA; abundance: many; v_gene: TRBV20-1; CDR3nt: TGCAGTGCTAGCGGGGGCCGGAGCTCCTACAATGAGCAGTTCTTC; CDR3aa: CSASGGRSSYNEQFF
j_gene: TRBJ1-2; d_gene: NA; abundance: many; v_gene: TRBV12-5; CDR3nt: TGTGCTAGTGCCCTTGAAGAGACGACACGCTATGGCTACACCTTC; CDR3aa: CASALEETTRYGYTF
j_gene: TRBJ1-2; d_gene: NA; abundance: many; v_gene: TRBV27; CDR3nt: TGTGCCAGCAGTTCTCCCCCGCTCGGAGAATATGGCTACACCTTC; CDR3aa: CASSSPPLGEYGYTF
j_gene: TRBJ2-5; d_gene: NA; abundance: few; v_gene: TRBV6-5; CDR3nt: TGTGCCAGCAGTTGGGGGACCCAAGAGACCCAGTACTTC; CDR3aa: CASSWGTQETQYF
j_gene: TRBJ1-6; d_gene: NA; abundance: many; v_gene: TRBV20-1; CDR3nt: TGCAGCACTGGCGATTCACCCCTCCACTTT; CDR3aa: CSTGDSPLHF
j_gene: TRBJ2-7; d_gene: TRBD1; abundance: many; v_gene: TRBV12-3/TRBV12-4; CDR3nt: TGTGCCAGCAGCCTCAGGGGGTTGAAATCCTACGAGCAGTACTTC; CDR3aa: CASSLRGLKSYEQYF
j_gene: TRBJ1-1; d_gene: NA; abundance: NA; v_gene: TRBV18; CDR3nt: TGTGCCAGCTCACCACCTCAGCTCACTGAAGCTTTCTTT; CDR3aa: CASSPPQLTEAFF
j_gene: TRBJ1-5; d_gene: NA; abundance: many; v_gene: TRBV4-2; CDR3nt: TGTGCCAGCAGCCAAGATTGGCGGGTTGCTTGGGGCAATCAGCCCCAGCATTTT; CDR3aa: CASSQDWRVAWGNQPQHF
j_gene: TRBJ1-1; d_gene: NA; abundance: many; v_gene: TRBV7-3; CDR3nt: TGTGCCAGCAGCCCCAACTCCGGAGATGAAGCTTTCTTT; CDR3aa: CASSPNSGDEAFF
j_gene: TRBJ1-4; d_gene: TRBD1; abundance: few; v_gene: TRBV10-3; CDR3nt: TGTGCCATCAGTCCGGGACAGAAGGTGGAAAAACTGTTTTTT; CDR3aa: CAISPGQKVEKLFF
j_gene: TRBJ2-1; d_gene: TRBD2; abundance: many; v_gene: TRBV24-1; CDR3nt: TGTGCCACCAGTGCTAGCGGGACCTACAATGAGCAGTTCTTC; CDR3aa: CATSASGTYNEQFF
j_gene: TRBJ1-4; d_gene: NA; abundance: NA; v_gene: TRBV4-1; CDR3nt: TGCGCCAGCAGCCCACTAGGGCCCACGAAACTGTTTTTT; CDR3aa: CASSPLGPTKLFF
j_gene: TRBJ2-3; d_gene: TRBD2; abundance: many; v_gene: TRBV20-1; CDR3nt: TGCAGTACGAGCGGGGGGGTGGCAGATACGCAGTATTTT; CDR3aa: CSTSGGVADTQYF
j_gene: TRBJ2-1; d_gene: NA; abundance: many; v_gene: TRBV12-3/TRBV12-4; CDR3nt: TGTGCCAGCACCTCAGGACAGGGAGGGCCCTACAATGAGCAGTTCTTC; CDR3aa: CASTSGQGGPYNEQFF
j_gene: TRBJ1-5; d_gene: NA; abundance: many; v_gene: TRBV3-1; CDR3nt: TGTGCCAGCAGCGACGGACGGGAATATAGCAATCAGCCCCAGCATTTT; CDR3aa: CASSDGREYSNQPQHF
j_gene: TRBJ1-3; d_gene: TRBD1; abundance: few; v_gene: TRBV5-1; CDR3nt: TGCGCCAGCAGCAGCGGGACAGGGGAAGTAGTAAACACCATATATTTT; CDR3aa: CASSSGTGEVVNTIYF